This T cell receptor (beta chain) was recorded in a study of identical twins. Via MiXCR, TCRdb re-called the 5' RACE reads, giving one row per CDR3 protein. Of about 690,000 distinct CDR3 sequences listed, 21% are singletons. The V gene's germline CDR1 is LGHDT and CDR2 YNNKEL (reference sequence). The CDR3 covers 14 residues. Trimming pared 2 bases from V and 3 bases from J, leaving 9 bases between. This sample also appeared in a second study, on T cells expressing NK-cell markers.

The origin of this receptor is a woman aged 18-29 years in good health. V usage is TRBV3-1 and J usage is TRBJ2-3, with D maybe TRBD1 (6 bases). The sequencing input was PBMCs. The CDR3 sequence is CASSQQGPTDTQYF. CDR3 coding DNA: TGTGCCAGCAGCCAACAGGGGCCGACAGATACGCAGTATTTT.